The TCR beta chain described here comes from a study of blood T cell repertoires in COVID-19. Libraries were prepared by immunoSEQ multiplex PCR; TCRdb keeps only in-frame clonotypes and omits some of them. The sample includes some 140,000 clones, around 73% of them seen just once. The germline CDR1 and CDR2 sequences are GTSNPN and SVGIG (reference sequence). V was cut by 0 bases and J by 5 bases, with 13 bases left in between. CDR3 length: 14 amino acids. This sequence joins TRBV30 and TRBJ1-2; a weak D match, TRBD1 (6 bases). Sequencing was performed on peripheral blood. The TCR was taken from a man aged 60 to 75 who had recovered from COVID-19. The CDR3 spells CAWSVRGAAYGYTF. As DNA, the CDR3 is TGTGCCTGGAGTGTACGGGGGGCCGCTTATGGCTACACCTTC.